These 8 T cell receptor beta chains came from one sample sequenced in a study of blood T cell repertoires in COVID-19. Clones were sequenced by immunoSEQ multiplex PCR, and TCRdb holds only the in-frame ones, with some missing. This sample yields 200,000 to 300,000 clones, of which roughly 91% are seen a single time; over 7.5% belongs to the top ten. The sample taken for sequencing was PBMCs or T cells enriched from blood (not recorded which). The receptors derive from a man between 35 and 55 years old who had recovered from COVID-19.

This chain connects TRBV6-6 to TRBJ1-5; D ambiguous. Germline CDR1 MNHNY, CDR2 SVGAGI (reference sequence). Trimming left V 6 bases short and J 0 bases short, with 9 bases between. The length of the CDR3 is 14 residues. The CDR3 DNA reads TGTGCCAGCAGCCGAAGAGATAGCAATCAGCCCCAGCATTTT. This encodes CASSRRDSNQPQHF.

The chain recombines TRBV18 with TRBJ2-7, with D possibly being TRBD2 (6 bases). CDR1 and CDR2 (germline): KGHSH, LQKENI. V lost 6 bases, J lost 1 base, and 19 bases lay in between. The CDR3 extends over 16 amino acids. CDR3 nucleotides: TGTGCCAGCTCCGCGGGGCCGCTTGAAGGATCCTACGAGCAGTACTTC. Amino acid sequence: CASSAGPLEGSYEQYF.

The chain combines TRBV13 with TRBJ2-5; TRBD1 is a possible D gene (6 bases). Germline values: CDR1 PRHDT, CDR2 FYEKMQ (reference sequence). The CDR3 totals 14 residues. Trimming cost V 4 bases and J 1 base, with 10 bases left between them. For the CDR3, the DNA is TGTGCCAGCAGCTCTACAGGGTCCCAAGAGACCCAGTACTTC. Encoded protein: CASSSTGSQETQYF. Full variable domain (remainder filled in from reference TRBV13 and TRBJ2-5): AAGVIQSPRHLIKEKRETATLKCYPIPRHDTVYWYQQGPGQDPQFLISFYEKMQSDKGSIPDRFSAQQFSDYHSELNMSSLELGDSALYFCASSSTGSQETQYFGPGTRLLVL.

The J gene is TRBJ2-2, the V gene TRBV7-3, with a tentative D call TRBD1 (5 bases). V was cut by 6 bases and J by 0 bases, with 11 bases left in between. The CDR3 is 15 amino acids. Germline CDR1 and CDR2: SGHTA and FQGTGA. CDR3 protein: CASSQGFANTGELFF. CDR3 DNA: TGTGCCAGCAGTCAGGGCTTCGCGAACACCGGGGAGCTGTTTTTT.

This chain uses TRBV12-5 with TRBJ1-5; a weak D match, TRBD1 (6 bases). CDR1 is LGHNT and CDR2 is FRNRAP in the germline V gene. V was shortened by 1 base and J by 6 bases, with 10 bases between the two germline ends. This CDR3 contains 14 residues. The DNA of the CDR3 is TGTGCTAGTGGTTTGGGTCTGGGGGCTCAGCCCCAGCATTTT. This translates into CASGLGLGAQPQHF.

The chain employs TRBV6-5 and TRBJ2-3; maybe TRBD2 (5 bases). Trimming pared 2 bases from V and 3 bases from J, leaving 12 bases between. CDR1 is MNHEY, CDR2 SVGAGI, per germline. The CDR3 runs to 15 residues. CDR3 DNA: TGTGCCAGCAGTTACAATCCCCCGGGAACAGATACGCAGTATTTT. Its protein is CASSYNPPGTDTQYF.

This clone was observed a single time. The CDR3, as DNA: TGTGCCAGCAGCGCACCGCAGGGGCCCCGGGTGTTTTTT. Translation gives CASSAPQGPRVFF. This chain connects TRBV11-2 to TRBJ1-4; D perhaps matches TRBD1 (6 bases). This CDR3 contains 13 residues. Trimming cost V 5 bases and J 15 bases, with 19 bases left between them. The germline V gene encodes CDR1 SGHAT and CDR2 FQNNGV.

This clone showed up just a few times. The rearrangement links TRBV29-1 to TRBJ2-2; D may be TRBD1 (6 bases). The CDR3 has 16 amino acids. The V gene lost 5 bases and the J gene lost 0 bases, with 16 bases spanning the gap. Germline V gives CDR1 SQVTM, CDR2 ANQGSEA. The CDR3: CSVIGVGAANTGELFF. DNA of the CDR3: TGCAGCGTTATTGGTGTGGGGGCAGCGAACACCGGGGAGCTGTTTTTT.